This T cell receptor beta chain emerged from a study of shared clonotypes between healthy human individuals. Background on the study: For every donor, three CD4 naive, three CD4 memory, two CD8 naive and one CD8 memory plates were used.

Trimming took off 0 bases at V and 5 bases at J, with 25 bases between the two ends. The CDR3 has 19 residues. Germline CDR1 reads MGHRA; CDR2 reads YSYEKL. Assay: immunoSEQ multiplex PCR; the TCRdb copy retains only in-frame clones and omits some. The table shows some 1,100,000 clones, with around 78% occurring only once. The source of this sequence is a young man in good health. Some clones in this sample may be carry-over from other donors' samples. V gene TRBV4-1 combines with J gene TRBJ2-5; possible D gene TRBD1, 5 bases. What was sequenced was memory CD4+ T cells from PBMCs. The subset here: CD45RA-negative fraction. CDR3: CASSQDRSEGAKSRETQYF. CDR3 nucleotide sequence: TGCGCCAGCAGCCAAGATCGATCAGAAGGGGCCAAAAGCAGGGAGACCCAGTACTTC.